This TCR beta chain is drawn from a study of blood T cell repertoires in COVID-19. Overall study: The samples span acute and convalescent COVID-19 from the United States, Italy and Spain.

Germline V CDR1 and CDR2: MGHRA, YSYEKL. With 6 bases clipped from V and 5 bases from J, the junction kept 6 bases outside the gene matches. The CDR3 contains 15 residues. Per the original methods: The authors estimated nucleated cell counts from reference gene primer amplification. Clones were sequenced by immunoSEQ multiplex PCR, and TCRdb holds only the in-frame ones, with some missing. V and J calls and clone size are copied from that table; D and trimming were computed from the DNA. The sample lists 100,000 to 120,000 clones, 70% to 90% seen once, with around 4.4% in the top ten. The rearrangement uses TRBV4-1 and TRBJ1-6; 8 bases fit TRBD1. The receptor's source is a human donor in a cohort sampled during active COVID-19. The sequenced sample consisted of peripheral blood. In DNA, the CDR3 is TGCGCCAGCAGAGGACAGGGCGGCGATAATTCACCCCTCCACTTT. Amino acid sequence: CASRGQGGDNSPLHF.